This T cell receptor (beta chain) emerged from a study of spatial heterogeneity in lung cancer. Findings and limits, study-wide: Counts of expanded alpha and beta TCRs within tumors tracked the tumor nonsynonymous mutation count. Nonsynonymous mutation counts, ubiquitous and regional, were tracked by the respective counts of ubiquitous and regional expanded TCRs.

This CDR3 is 11 amino acids long. The V end lost 6 bases, the J end lost 4 bases, and 4 bases lay between the germline ends. CDR1 SGHAT and CDR2 FQNNGV come from the germline V gene. As for this clonotype: Its antigen is not known.

As to time point: sample taken at primary tumor resection. There were some 70 donors, all of them untreated patients with early-stage non-small cell lung cancer. Whole RNA, isolated from tumor, nontumor lung or frozen PBMC, was sequenced without prior sorting. TCR cDNA molecules each carried a unique molecular identifier. TCRdb used MiXCR to reprocess the 5' RACE reads, holding one entry per CDR3 protein. The repertoire holds 9,500 to 12,000 distinct CDR3 sequences, with roughly 14% as singletons. The sample was lung tumor tissue, taken at surgery. This TCR was sampled from a male donor with early-stage non-small cell lung cancer. This rearrangement joins TRBV11-2 to TRBJ2-1; no clear D. The CDR3 spells CASSPYNEQFF. In nucleotides, the CDR3 is TGTGCCAGCAGTCCTTACAATGAGCAGTTCTTC.